A few counts support the clone carrying this T cell receptor (beta chain). Its antigen remains unknown. V was clipped by 4 bases and J by 3 bases, with 13 bases between them. CDR3 length equals 14 residues. Germline CDR1 reads MNHNS; CDR2 reads SASEGT. TCRdb re-derived calls from the RT-PCR reads in MiXCR, one entry per CDR3 protein. Of hundreds of thousands of distinct CDR3 sequences listed, about 10% are singletons. These data are taken from a study of response to subunit inactivated influenza vaccine. Whole-study findings and limits: The authors put forward the suggestion that each seasonal influenza vaccination may bring in only a limited number of new T cells.

The V and J genes are TRBV6-1 and TRBJ2-7; perhaps TRBD2 as D (5 bases). The sequence derives from a man between 50 and 59 years old who received an inactivated influenza vaccine. Source: PBMCs from blood, taken on the day of vaccination. The CDR3 protein is CASSGGPGYYEQYF. CDR3 in DNA: TGTGCCAGCAGTGGAGGACCGGGGTACTACGAGCAGTACTTC.